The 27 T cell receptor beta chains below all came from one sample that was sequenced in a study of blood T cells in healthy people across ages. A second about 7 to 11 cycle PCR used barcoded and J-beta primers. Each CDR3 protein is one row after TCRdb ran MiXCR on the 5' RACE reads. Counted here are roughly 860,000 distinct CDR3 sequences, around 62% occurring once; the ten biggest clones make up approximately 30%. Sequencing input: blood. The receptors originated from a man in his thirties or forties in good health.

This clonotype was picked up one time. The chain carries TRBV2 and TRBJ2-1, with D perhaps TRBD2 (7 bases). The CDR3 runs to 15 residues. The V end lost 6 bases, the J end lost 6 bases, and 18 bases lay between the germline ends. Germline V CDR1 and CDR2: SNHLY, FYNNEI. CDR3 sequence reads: CASSSKGGLRNEQFF. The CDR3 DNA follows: TGTGCCAGCAGCTCGAAGGGGGGGTTACGCAATGAGCAGTTCTTC.

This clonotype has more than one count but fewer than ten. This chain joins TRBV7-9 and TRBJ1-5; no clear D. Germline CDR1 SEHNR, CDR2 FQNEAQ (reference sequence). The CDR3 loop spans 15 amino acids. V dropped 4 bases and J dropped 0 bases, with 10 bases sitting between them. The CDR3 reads CASSSRGDSNQPQHF. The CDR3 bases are TGTGCCAGCAGCTCCCGCGGGGATAGCAATCAGCCCCAGCATTTT.

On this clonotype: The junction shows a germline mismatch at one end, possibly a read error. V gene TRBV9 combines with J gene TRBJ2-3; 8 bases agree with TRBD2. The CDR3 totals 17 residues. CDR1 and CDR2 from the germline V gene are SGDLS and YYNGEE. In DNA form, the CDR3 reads TGTGCCAGCAGCGTAGCTACGGGGCTAGCGGGCACAGGTACGCAGTATTTT. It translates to CASSVATGLAGTGTQYF.

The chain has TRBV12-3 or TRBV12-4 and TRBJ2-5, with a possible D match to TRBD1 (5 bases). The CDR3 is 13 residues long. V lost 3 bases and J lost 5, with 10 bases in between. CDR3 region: CASSFTGRETQYF. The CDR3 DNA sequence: TGTGCCAGCAGTTTTACAGGCAGGGAGACCCAGTACTTC.

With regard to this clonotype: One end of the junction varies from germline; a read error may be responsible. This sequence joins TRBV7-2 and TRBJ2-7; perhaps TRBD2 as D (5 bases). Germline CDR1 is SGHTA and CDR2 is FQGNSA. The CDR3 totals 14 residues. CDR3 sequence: CAGSSLSRGYEQYF. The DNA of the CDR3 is TGTGCCGGCAGCTCCCTGTCCCGCGGGTACGAGCAGTACTTC.

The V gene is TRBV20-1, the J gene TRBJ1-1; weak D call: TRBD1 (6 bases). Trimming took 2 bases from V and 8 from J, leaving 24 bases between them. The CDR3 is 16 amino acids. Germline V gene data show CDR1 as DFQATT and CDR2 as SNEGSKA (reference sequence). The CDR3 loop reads CSARLPTGTNKDEAFF. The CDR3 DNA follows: TGCAGTGCTAGACTACCCACCGGGACAAACAAAGACGAAGCTTTCTTT.

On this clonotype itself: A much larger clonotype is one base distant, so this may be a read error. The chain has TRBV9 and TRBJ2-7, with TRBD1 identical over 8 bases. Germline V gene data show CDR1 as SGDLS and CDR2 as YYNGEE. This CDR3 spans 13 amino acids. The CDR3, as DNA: TGTGTCAGCAGCGGACAGGGCTCCTACGAGCAGTACTTC. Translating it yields CVSSGQGSYEQYF.

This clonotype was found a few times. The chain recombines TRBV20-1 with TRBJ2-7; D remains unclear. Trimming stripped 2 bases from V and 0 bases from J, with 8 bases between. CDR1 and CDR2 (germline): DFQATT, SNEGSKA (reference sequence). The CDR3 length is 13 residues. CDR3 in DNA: TGCAGTGCTAGAACCCTGGACTCCTACGAGCAGTACTTC. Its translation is CSARTLDSYEQYF.

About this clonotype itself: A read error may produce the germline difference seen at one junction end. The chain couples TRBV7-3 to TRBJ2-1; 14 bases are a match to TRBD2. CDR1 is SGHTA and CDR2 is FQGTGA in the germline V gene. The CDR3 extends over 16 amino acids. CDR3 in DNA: TGTGCCAGCAGCTTCCTGACTAGCGGGGGGGGCAATGGGCAGTTCTTC. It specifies CASSFLTSGGGNGQFF. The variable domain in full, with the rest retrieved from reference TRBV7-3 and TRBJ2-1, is GAGVSQTPSNKVTEKGKYVELRCDPISGHTALYWYRQSLGQGPEFLIYFQGTGAADDSGLPNDRFFAVRPEGSVSTLKIQRTERGDSAVYLCASSFLTSGGGNGQFFGPGTRLTVL.

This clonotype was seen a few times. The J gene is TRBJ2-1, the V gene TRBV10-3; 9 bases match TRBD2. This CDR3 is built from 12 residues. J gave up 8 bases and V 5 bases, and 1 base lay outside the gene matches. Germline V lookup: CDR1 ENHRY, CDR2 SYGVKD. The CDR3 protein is CAISRTSDEQFF. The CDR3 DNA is TGTGCCATCAGTCGGACTAGCGATGAGCAGTTCTTC.

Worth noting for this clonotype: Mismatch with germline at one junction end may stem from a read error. The CDR3 region is CASSLLPGQVNGQFF. In DNA, the CDR3 is TGCGCCAGCAGCTTGTTACCGGGACAGGTAAATGGGCAGTTCTTC. V and J are TRBV5-1 and TRBJ2-1, with 8 bases identical to TRBD1. The CDR3 loop spans 15 amino acids. Germline V gene sequence: CDR1 SGHRS, CDR2 YFSETQ. The whole variable domain, filled in from reference TRBV5-1 and TRBJ2-1, reads KAGVTQTPRYLIKTRGQQVTLSCSPISGHRSVSWYQQTPGQGLQFLFEYFSETQRNKGNFPGRFSGRQFSNSRSEMNVSTLELGDSALYLCASSLLPGQVNGQFFGPGTRLTVL.

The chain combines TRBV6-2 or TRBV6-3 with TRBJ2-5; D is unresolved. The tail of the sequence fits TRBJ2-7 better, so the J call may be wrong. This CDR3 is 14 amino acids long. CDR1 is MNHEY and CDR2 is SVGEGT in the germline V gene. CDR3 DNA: TGTGCCAGCAACCCAAGGACCACTCTCTACGAGCAGTACTTC. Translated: CASNPRTTLYEQYF.

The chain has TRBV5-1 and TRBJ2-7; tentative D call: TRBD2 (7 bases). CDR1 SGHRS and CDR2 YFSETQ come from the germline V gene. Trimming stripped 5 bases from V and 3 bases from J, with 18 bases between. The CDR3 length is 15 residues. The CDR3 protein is CASSLSAGASYEQYF. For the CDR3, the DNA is TGCGCCAGCAGTTTGTCTGCGGGGGCGAGCTACGAGCAGTACTTC.

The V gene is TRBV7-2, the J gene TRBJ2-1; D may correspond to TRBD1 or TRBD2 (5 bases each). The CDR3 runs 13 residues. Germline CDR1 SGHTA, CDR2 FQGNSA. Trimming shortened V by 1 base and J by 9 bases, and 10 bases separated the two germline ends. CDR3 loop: CASSLGVGTEQFF. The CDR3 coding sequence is TGTGCCAGCAGCTTAGGAGTCGGGACTGAGCAGTTCTTC.

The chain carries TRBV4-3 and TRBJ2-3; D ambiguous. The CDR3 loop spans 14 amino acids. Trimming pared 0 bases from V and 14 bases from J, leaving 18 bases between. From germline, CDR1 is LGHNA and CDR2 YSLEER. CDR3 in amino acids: CASSQDRGVWPSYF. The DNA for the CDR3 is TGCGCCAGCAGCCAAGATCGAGGAGTTTGGCCGTCGTATTTT.

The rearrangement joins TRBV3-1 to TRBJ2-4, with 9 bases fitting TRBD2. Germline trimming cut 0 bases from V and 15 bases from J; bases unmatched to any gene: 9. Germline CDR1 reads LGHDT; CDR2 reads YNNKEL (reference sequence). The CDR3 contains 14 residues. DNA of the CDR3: TGTGCCAGCAGCCAAGATAAGGGACTAGCTATCCGGTACTTC. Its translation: CASSQDKGLAIRYF. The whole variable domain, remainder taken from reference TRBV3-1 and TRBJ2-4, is DTAVSQTPKYLVTQMGNDKSIKCEQNLGHDTMYWYKQDSKKFLKIMFSYNNKELIINETVPNRFSPKSPDKAHLNLHINSLELGDSAVYFCASSQDKGLAIRYFGAGTRLSVL.

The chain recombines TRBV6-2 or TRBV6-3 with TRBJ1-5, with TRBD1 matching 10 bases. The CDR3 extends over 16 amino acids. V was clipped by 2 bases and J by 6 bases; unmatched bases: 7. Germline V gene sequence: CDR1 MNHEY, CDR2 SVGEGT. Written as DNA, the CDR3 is TGTGCCAGCAGTTACACCGGGACAGGGGACAGTCAGCCCCAGCATTTT. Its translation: CASSYTGTGDSQPQHF.

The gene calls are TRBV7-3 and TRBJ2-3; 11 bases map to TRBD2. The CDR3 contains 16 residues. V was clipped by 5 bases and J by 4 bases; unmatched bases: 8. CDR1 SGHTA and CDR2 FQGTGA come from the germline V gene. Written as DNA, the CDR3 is TGTGCCAGCAGCGCCAATCTAGCGGGGGGTGCAGATACGCAGTATTTT. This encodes CASSANLAGGADTQYF.

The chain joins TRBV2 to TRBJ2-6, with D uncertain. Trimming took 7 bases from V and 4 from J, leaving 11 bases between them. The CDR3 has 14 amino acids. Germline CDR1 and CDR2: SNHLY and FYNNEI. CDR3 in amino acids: CASKTTKGANVLTF. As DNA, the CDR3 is TGTGCCAGCAAAACCACGAAGGGGGCCAACGTCCTGACTTTC.

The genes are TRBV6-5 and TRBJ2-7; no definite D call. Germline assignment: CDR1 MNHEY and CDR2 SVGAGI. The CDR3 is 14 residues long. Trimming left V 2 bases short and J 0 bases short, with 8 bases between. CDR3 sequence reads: CASSYMRLSYEQYF. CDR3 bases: TGTGCCAGCAGTTACATGAGGCTCTCCTACGAGCAGTACTTC.

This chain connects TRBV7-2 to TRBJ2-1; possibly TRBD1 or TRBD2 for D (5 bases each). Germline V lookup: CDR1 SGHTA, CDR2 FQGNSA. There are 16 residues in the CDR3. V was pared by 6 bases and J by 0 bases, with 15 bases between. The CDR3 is CASRIRDGSSYNEQFF. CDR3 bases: TGTGCCAGCAGGATCCGGGACGGTAGCTCCTACAATGAGCAGTTCTTC.

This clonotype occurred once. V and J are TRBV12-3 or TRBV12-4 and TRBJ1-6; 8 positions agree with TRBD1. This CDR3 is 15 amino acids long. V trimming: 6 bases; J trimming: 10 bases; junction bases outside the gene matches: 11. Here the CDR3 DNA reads TGTGCCAGCAGACCAGGACAGGGAGGGATCTCACCCCTCCACTTT. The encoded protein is CASRPGQGGISPLHF.

CDR3 coding DNA: TGCGCCAGCAGCCAAGACCACCGCGAGCAGTACTTC. As protein: CASSQDHREQYF. The V call is TRBV4-1, the J call TRBJ2-7; D not resolved. CDR3 length: 12 residues. The V end was cut by 0 bases, the J end by 6 bases, with 6 bases between. The germline CDR1 and CDR2 sequences are MGHRA and YSYEKL.

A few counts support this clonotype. CDR3 sequence: CASSRDRAETQYF. CDR3 DNA sequence: TGTGCCAGCAGCCGGGACAGGGCGGAGACCCAGTACTTC. This chain links TRBV4-2 with TRBJ2-5; 9 nucleotides align to TRBD1. The CDR3 length is 13 residues. Germline values: CDR1 LGHNA, CDR2 YNFKEQ. V was pared by 4 bases and J by 5 bases, with 2 bases of the junction left unmatched.

The CDR3 DNA sequence: TGTGCCAGTAGTCGCCTAGGATCACCCCTCCACTTT. This encodes CASSRLGSPLHF. This chain joins TRBV19 and TRBJ1-6; D is uncertain. V was cut by 5 bases and J by 10 bases, with 9 bases left in between. This CDR3 has 12 amino acids. The germline CDR1 and CDR2 sequences are LNHDA and SQIVND (reference sequence).

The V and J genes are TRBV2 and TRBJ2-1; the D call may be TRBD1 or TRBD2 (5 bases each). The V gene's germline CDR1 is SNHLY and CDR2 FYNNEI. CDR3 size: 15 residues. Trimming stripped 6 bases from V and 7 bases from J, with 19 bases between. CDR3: CASSAVGGRGNEQFF. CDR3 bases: TGTGCCAGCAGCGCTGTTGGGGGTCGAGGGAATGAGCAGTTCTTC.

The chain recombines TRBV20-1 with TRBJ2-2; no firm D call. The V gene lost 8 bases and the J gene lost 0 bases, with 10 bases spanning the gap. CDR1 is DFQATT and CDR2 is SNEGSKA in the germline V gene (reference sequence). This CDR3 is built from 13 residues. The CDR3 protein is CSPTDPNTGELFF. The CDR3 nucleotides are TGCAGTCCCACGGACCCGAACACCGGGGAGCTGTTTTTT.